This T cell receptor beta chain was recorded in a study of cytomegalovirus exposure and HLA in healthy donors. Here immunoSEQ multiplex PCR was the method, and the copy in TCRdb shows in-frame clones only, minus some. Of about 220,000 clones in the sample, approximately 80% are singletons; the top ten hold roughly 13%. V was trimmed by 5 bases and J by 7 bases, leaving 14 bases between them. The CDR3 covers 13 residues. The V gene's germline CDR1 is GTSNPN and CDR2 SVGIG (reference sequence). This receptor was obtained from a woman in her 30s in good health and CMV-seropositive. This chain connects TRBV30 to TRBJ1-4; tentative D call: TRBD1 (6 bases). The sample taken for sequencing was PBMCs. CDR3 DNA sequence: TGTGCCTGGGACGGACAGCGGGGTGAAAAACTGTTTTTT. Protein product: CAWDGQRGEKLFF.